One T cell receptor (beta chain) is described in this entry. It has no known antigen specificity. The sample holds no much larger clone one base away, and base qualities are not on file. The treatment or condition label, as the study defines it: 15 to 20 received Ad26.COV2.S at low or high dose, single or two shots; a few received placebo; per-sample allocation not given. For vaccine and placebo recipients, repertoires were sequenced using samples collected on day 63 after the first injection. Between 29 July and 7 August 2020, Cohort 1b enrolled 25 adults aged 18-55 years at one site in Boston, USA. Ad26.COV2.S was a replication-incompetent adenovirus type 26 vector expressing a prefusion-stabilized SARS-CoV-2 spike protein from the original Wuhan strain. This record comes from a study of Ad26.COV2.S vaccination and SARS-CoV-2 variants (dated by TCRdb to the early 2020s). Broadly, across the study: Vaccine-arm donors came from COV1001, a multicentre, randomized, double-blind, placebo-controlled phase I-IIa trial of Ad26.COV2.S in healthy adults. Throughout the experiments and outcome assessment, investigators stayed blinded to trial group allocation. Ad26.COV2.S was given intramuscularly at 5x10^10 or 1x10^11 viral particles, as a single shot or as two shots 56 days apart. Trial participants were randomized into five groups of five: low-dose or high-dose Ad26.COV2.S given once or twice, or placebo on both occasions. A total of approximately 30 samples were included in the TCR-sequenced set, comprising around 19 Ad26.COV2.S vaccine recipients, 5 placebo recipients and 8 SARS-CoV-2 convalescent individuals. The specificity and breadth of SARS-CoV-2-reactive T cell receptors after Ad26.COV2.S vaccination were assessed by TCRbeta repertoire sequencing. General findings and caveats noted by the study authors: Vaccine and placebo recipients had similar non-spike TCR breadth, a finding consistent with the vaccine containing only spike. The authors noted that the TCR breadth and depth analyses may have underestimated total T cell responses. After vaccination, spike-specific CD8+ and CD4+ T cell responses were reported to show substantial breadth. Comparing responses between vaccine doses or regimens was not something the study was powered to do. Compared with placebo recipients, Ad26.COV2.S recipients showed higher spike-specific TCR breadth (P = 0.0014).

Reading from cysteine to phenylalanine, the CDR3 counts 14 amino acids. Just the 42-base CDR3 DNA is kept, in frame starting at base 1. CDR1 is given as LNHDA and CDR2 as SQIVND, both from the germline V gene (reference sequence). V is clipped by 3 bases and J by 0 bases, and the sequence between their germline boundaries is 6 bases long. TCRbeta CDR3 regions were sequenced with the immunoSEQ Assay. After extraction, genomic DNA underwent amplification by bias-controlled multiplex PCR, followed by high-throughput sequencing. Turning to the authors' computational methods: To quantify the absolute abundance of every unique TCRbeta CDR3 region, sequences were collapsed and filtered. T cell fraction was estimated by normalizing TCRbeta template counts to usable DNA, with usable DNA measured through amplification of reference genes found in all nucleated cells. Repertoire TCRs were annotated as SARS-CoV-2-specific when V gene, CDR3 amino acid sequence and J gene were exactly matched to a known reactive TCR set. The reference SARS-CoV-2 TCR set was derived from MIRA and filtered for enrichment in COVID-19-positive ImmuneCODE repertoires, a step that removed public or cross-reactive TCRs. Based on the MIRA antigens, annotated TCRs were further analysed at the level of specific ORF or position within ORF. Depth was the summed frequency of annotated unique rearrangements, while breadth was defined as annotated unique rearrangements over total unique productive rearrangements. Two-sided Wilcoxon rank-sum tests were used to compare TCR breadth between groups. TCRdb obtained this table from immuneACCESS and retained in-frame rearrangements with V and J assigned. These tables miss some clones; where compared with another copy, unresolved V genes account for less than half of the shortfall, and the remainder is unexplained. The V and J calls and clone size come from that table; D and trimming were worked out from the DNA. This sample comprises about 390,000 clones, 92% of them detected only once. The leading ten clones occupy around 1.7% of the sample.

Sequences were derived from peripheral blood, sampled in a trial of Ad26.COV2.S vaccine versus placebo. This clonotype originated in a person between 18 and 60 years old who received the Ad26.COV2.S COVID-19 vaccine or a placebo. The chain is encoded by TRBV19 joined to TRBJ1-5; the D gene remains uncertain. The CDR3 reads CASSIPSSNQPQHF. The sequence in DNA is TGTGCCAGTAGTATCCCTAGTAGCAATCAGCCCCAGCATTTT.